The 8 T cell receptor beta chains presented below share a single source sample, sequenced in a study of regulatory T cells in long-lasting Graves disease. Building of the TCR beta libraries involved iRepertoire HTBI primers and Arm-PCR of CDR3 regions. TCRdb re-called the multiplex PCR reads through MiXCR, storing one row per CDR3 protein. The data contain 450,000 to 600,000 distinct CDR3 sequences, roughly 13% of them singletons. As for time point: newly diagnosed GD, antithyroid drugs for less than 3 months. Generation of the TCR library employed RNA extracted from PBMCs. The sample also formed part of further work on T cells in Graves' hyperthyroidism and ophthalmopathy.

The sample here was peripheral blood mononuclear cells (PBMCs), taken at new diagnosis, from a patient treated with antithyroid drugs. These receptors were taken from a man in his thirties or forties with Graves disease.

This clonotype was observed a handful of times. The chain joins TRBV5-6 to TRBJ1-2; no definite D call. Between the trimmed V and J ends, which lost 1 base and 8 bases, there was a span of 9 bases. CDR3 size: 12 residues. CDR1 and CDR2 from the germline V gene are SGHDT and YYEEEE. CDR3 nucleotides: TGTGCCAGCAGCTTGCGGTCGGGGGGCTACACCTTC. This codes for CASSLRSGGYTF.

J is TRBJ2-7 and V is TRBV18; either TRBD1 or TRBD2 may fit D (5 bases each). Trimming took 3 bases from V and 6 from J, leaving 18 bases between them. This CDR3 contains 15 residues. CDR1 is KGHSH and CDR2 is LQKENI in the germline V gene. In DNA, the CDR3 is TGTGCCAGCTCACCTCTTAGGGACCAGGGTCCCGAGCAGTACTTC. Translation: CASSPLRDQGPEQYF.

This clonotype showed up many times. The rearrangement joins TRBV12-3 or TRBV12-4 to TRBJ2-1; 8 nucleotides agree with TRBD2. Germline trimming cut 3 bases from V and 2 bases from J; bases unmatched to any gene: 3. The CDR3 contains 15 residues. CDR3 residues: CASSLTSATYNEQFF. The DNA of the CDR3 is TGTGCCAGCAGTTTGACTAGCGCAACCTACAATGAGCAGTTCTTC.

This clonotype was counted at least ten times. The chain employs TRBV11-2 and TRBJ1-2; 8 bases align to TRBD1. Germline V gene lookup returns CDR1 SGHAT and CDR2 FQNNGV. J gave up 3 bases and V 2 bases, and 5 bases lay outside the gene matches. CDR3 length: 15 amino acids. The CDR3 nucleotides are TGTGCCAGCAGCTTATCCGCAGGGGGCGACTATGGCTACACCTTC. This codes for CASSLSAGGDYGYTF.

The sample holds a few counts of this clonotype. The CDR3 region is CASRPDSGYEQFF. In nucleotides, the CDR3 is TGTGCCAGCAGGCCAGACTCCGGCTATGAGCAGTTCTTC. This sequence joins TRBV12-3 or TRBV12-4 and TRBJ2-1; D is unclear. Trimming cost V 6 bases and J 8 bases, with 14 bases left between them. The CDR3 is 13 amino acids.

This clonotype was seen more than once but under ten times. A much larger clone lies one base from this, so it may be a read error. The rearrangement uses TRBV5-6 and TRBJ2-7, with 8 bases aligning to TRBD1. V lost 3 bases, J lost 4 bases, and 3 bases stayed unmatched. From germline, CDR1 is SGHDT and CDR2 YYEEEE. The CDR3 runs to 13 residues. CDR3 sequence reads: CASSYRDRYEQYF. DNA of the CDR3: TGTGCCAGCAGCTACCGGGACAGGTACGAGCAGTACTTC.

This clonotype was seen at least ten times. The J gene is TRBJ2-7, the V gene TRBV12-3 or TRBV12-4; TRBD1 might be the D (7 bases). This CDR3 has 14 amino acids. V lost 7 bases and J lost 6, with 19 bases in between. CDR3 sequence reads: CASTNGAGGSEQYF. In DNA, the CDR3 is TGTGCCAGCACCAACGGGGCAGGGGGGAGCGAGCAGTACTTC.

The rearrangement uses TRBV20-1 and TRBJ2-1; perhaps TRBD2 as D (5 bases). In germline, CDR1 is DFQATT, CDR2 SNEGSKA (reference sequence). Trimming cost V 3 bases and J 10 bases, with 13 bases left between them. The CDR3 is 12 amino acids. The CDR3 region is CSASPAEGEQFF. The CDR3 DNA reads as TGCAGTGCTAGCCCAGCTGAGGGCGAGCAGTTCTTC.